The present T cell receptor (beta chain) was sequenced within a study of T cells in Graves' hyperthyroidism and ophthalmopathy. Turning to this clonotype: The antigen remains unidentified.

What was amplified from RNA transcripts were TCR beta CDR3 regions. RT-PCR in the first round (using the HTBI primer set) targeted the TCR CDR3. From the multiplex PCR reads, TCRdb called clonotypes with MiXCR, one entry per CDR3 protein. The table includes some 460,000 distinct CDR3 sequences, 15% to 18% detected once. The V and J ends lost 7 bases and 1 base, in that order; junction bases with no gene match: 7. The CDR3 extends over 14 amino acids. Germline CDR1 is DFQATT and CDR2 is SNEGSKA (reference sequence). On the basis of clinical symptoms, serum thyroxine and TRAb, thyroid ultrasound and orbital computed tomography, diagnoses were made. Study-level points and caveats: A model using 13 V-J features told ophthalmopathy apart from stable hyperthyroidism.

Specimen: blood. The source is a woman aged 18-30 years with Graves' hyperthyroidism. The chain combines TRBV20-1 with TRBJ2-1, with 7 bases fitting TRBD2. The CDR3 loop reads CSVFGGSSYNEQFF. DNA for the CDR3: TGCAGTGTTTTCGGCGGGAGTTCCTACAATGAGCAGTTCTTC.